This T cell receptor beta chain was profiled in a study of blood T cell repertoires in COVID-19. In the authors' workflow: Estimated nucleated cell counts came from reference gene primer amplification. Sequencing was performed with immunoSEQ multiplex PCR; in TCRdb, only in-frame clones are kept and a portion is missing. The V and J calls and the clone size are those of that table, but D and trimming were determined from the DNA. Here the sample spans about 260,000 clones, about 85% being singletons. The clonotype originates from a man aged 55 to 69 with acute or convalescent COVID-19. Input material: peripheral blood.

The CDR3 here is CASSLLGTSAYEQYF. The CDR3 bases are TGTGCCAGCAGTTTATTAGGGACTAGCGCCTACGAGCAGTACTTC. The chain uses TRBV27 and TRBJ2-7; 10 nucleotides align to TRBD2. Trimming took 1 base from V and 2 from J; bases not matched to a gene: 2. Germline V gene data show CDR1 as MNHEY and CDR2 as SMNVEV (reference sequence). This CDR3 is built from 15 residues.